These T cell receptor beta chains were read from a single sample in a study of CD8+CD57+ T cells in acquired aplastic anemia. TCRdb itself ran the reads through MiXCR, one entry per CDR3 protein. The sample includes 300,000 or so distinct CDR3 sequences, roughly 53% of them seen just once. The source material was sorted CD4+, CD8+, or CD8+CD57+ T cells (not recorded which) from PBMCs. Receptors originate from a human donor with aplastic anemia. Both conserved end residues are part of each CDR3. A D gene is named only where the DNA matches it firmly. A clone size is listed for some rows: how often the clone was seen (once, few, many), or a class if it is expanded.

clone size	V gene	D gene	J gene	CDR3 DNA	CDR3 protein
NA	TRBV7-8	NA	TRBJ2-7	TGTGCCAGCAGCCCCCTCGGGGACACCAACCCCTCCTACGAGCAGTACTTC	CASSPLGDTNPSYEQYF
NA	TRBV29-1	NA	TRBJ2-1	TGCAGCGATGGCTATGAGCAGTTCTTC	CSDGYEQFF
few	TRBV5-1	NA	TRBJ1-4	TGCGCCAGCAGCTTGGATTACGGGGAGTCTAGAGAAAAACTGTTTTTT	CASSLDYGESREKLFF
few	TRBV29-1	NA	TRBJ1-1	TGCAGCGTCAAGAACACTGAAGCTTTCTTT	CSVKNTEAFF
few	TRBV20-1	NA	TRBJ2-1	TGCAGTGCTACCCCCCCTAGCGAGGACGTCAATGAGCAGTTCTTC	CSATPPSEDVNEQFF
NA	TRBV7-3	NA	TRBJ1-1	TGTGCCAGCAGAGAATCAGGTTACACTGAAGCTTTCTTT	CASRESGYTEAFF
NA	TRBV7-6	TRBD2	TRBJ2-5	TGTGCCAGCAGCTTAGCAAGGGCGGGGGGTGAGACCCAGTACTTC	CASSLARAGGETQYF
NA	TRBV25-1	NA	TRBJ1-4	TGTGCCAGCAGGGGGGTGGAGAAACTGTTTTTT	CASRGVEKLFF
NA	TRBV2	NA	TRBJ2-7	TGTGCCAGCAAGGGGTCGGGCAGCACCTACGAGCAGTACTTC	CASKGSGSTYEQYF
NA	TRBV6-6	TRBD1	TRBJ1-2	TGTGCCAGCAGTTACCTTAAACAGGGGGCCTATGGCTACACCTTC	CASSYLKQGAYGYTF
NA	TRBV7-2	TRBD1	TRBJ2-3	TGTGCCAGCAGTTCTACAGGGGGCGCGTTTGATACGCAGTATTTT	CASSSTGGAFDTQYF
NA	TRBV6-1	NA	TRBJ2-1	TGTGCCAGCAGTGATCCCGGGAACTCCTACAATGAGCAGTTCTTC	CASSDPGNSYNEQFF
NA	TRBV12-3/TRBV12-4	NA	TRBJ2-5	TGTGCCAGCAGTTCCCTGCAGGGGCAAGAGACCCAGTACTTC	CASSSLQGQETQYF
once	TRBV7-9	TRBD2	TRBJ2-2	TGTGCCAGCAGCATCGGGACTAGCGGGAGATCCGGGGAGCTGTTTTTT	CASSIGTSGRSGELFF
once	TRBV25-1	NA	TRBJ2-7	TGTGCCAGAAGATCGGGACGGAGCCTACGAGAGCAGTACTTC	CARRSGRSLREQYF
NA	TRBV10-3	NA	TRBJ2-1	TGTGCCATCAGTGAGGGTGGGGGCCCTTACCAGCAGTTCTTC	CAISEGGGPYQQFF
NA	TRBV10-3	TRBD2	TRBJ2-1	TGTGCCATCAGTGAGTCGGGGGGGACCAATGAGCAGTTCTTC	CAISESGGTNEQFF
many	TRBV7-8	NA	TRBJ1-1	TGTGCCAGCAGCTTAGTCGGGCAGATTAACACTGAAGCTTTCTTT	CASSLVGQINTEAFF
NA	TRBV7-9	NA	TRBJ1-4	TGTGCCAGCAGCTTAGAGAGGTGGGCAACTAATGAAAAACTGTTTTTT	CASSLERWATNEKLFF
NA	TRBV7-9	NA	TRBJ1-5	TGTGCCAGCAGCCCCCCGAGTGGTGGCAATCAGCCCCAGCATTTT	CASSPPSGGNQPQHF